The rows below give T cell receptor beta chains drawn from one sample of a study of cytomegalovirus exposure and HLA in healthy donors. The repertoire was sequenced with immunoSEQ multiplex PCR; TCRdb's copy has only in-frame clones and lacks some. Its clone listing holds around 50,000 clones. The sequencing input was PBMCs. These receptors originate from a woman aged 45-65 years in good health and CMV-seropositive. The CDR3 runs from the conserved cysteine through the conserved F or W. The order of the fields is V gene, D gene, J gene, CDR3 protein, CDR3 DNA. D genes are given only for firm matches.

TRBV6-4,TRBD1,TRBJ2-3,CASSPTGFTDTQYF,TGTGCCAGCAGCCCGACAGGGTTCACAGATACGCAGTATTTT
TRBV14,TRBD2,TRBJ2-7,CASSLRSLAGSSYEQYF,TGTGCCAGCAGCCTACGATCACTAGCGGGGAGCTCCTACGAGCAGTACTTC
TRBV27,TRBD1,TRBJ2-2,CASSHLYRGQRAGELFF,TGTGCCAGCAGTCACCTATACAGGGGCCAGCGAGCCGGGGAGCTGTTTTTT
TRBV6-5,-,TRBJ1-6,CATAPGHHNSPLHF,TGTGCCACCGCACCGGGACACCATAATTCACCCCTCCACTTT
TRBV7-8,TRBD2,TRBJ2-3,CASRGLAFTDTQYF,TGTGCCAGCCGCGGACTAGCGTTCACAGATACGCAGTATTTT
TRBV6-1,-,TRBJ2-3,CASSEPGRRADTQYF,TGTGCCAGCAGTGAACCGGGGAGGAGAGCAGATACGCAGTATTTT
TRBV4-1,-,TRBJ2-7,CASSQPGRKKGNEQYF,TGCGCCAGCAGCCAACCCGGGAGAAAGAAAGGGAACGAGCAGTACTTC
TRBV9,TRBD1,TRBJ1-4,CASSVADRRGEKLFF,TGTGCCAGCAGCGTAGCGGACAGGAGGGGTGAAAAACTGTTTTTT
TRBV28,TRBD1,TRBJ1-3,CASSLQGAWGGNTIYF,TGTGCCAGCAGTCTACAGGGGGCATGGGGTGGAAACACCATATATTTT
TRBV7-2,TRBD2,TRBJ2-5,CASSPNELAGQETQYF,TGTGCCAGCAGCCCTAACGAACTAGCGGGGCAAGAGACCCAGTACTTC
TRBV9,TRBD1,TRBJ1-2,CASSPGQNNYGYTF,TGTGCCAGTTCGCCGGGACAGAATAACTATGGCTACACCTTC
TRBV11-2,-,TRBJ2-1,CASSRERADEQFF,TGTGCCAGCAGCCGGGAACGGGCCGATGAGCAGTTCTTC
TRBV11-2,-,TRBJ2-1,CASSSGFGGNEQFF,TGTGCCAGCAGCTCCGGGTTCGGGGGAAATGAGCAGTTCTTC
TRBV9,-,TRBJ1-5,CASSVEERGQPQHF,TGTGCCAGCAGCGTCGAAGAACGGGGTCAGCCCCAGCATTTT
TRBV4-2,TRBD1,TRBJ2-5,CASSQKQGEETQYF,TGTGCCAGCAGCCAAAAACAGGGGGAAGAGACCCAGTACTTC
TRBV5-6,-,TRBJ2-3,CASSPGVHTSTDTQYF,TGTGCCAGCAGCCCGGGGGTGCATACTAGCACAGATACGCAGTATTTT
TRBV18,-,TRBJ2-7,CASSTDSGEQYF,TGTGCCAGCTCAACCGACTCTGGGGAGCAGTACTTC
TRBV19,TRBD1,TRBJ1-5,CASSVQGNQPQHF,TGTGCCAGTAGTGTACAGGGGAATCAGCCCCAGCATTTT
TRBV10-3,-,TRBJ2-3,CAISESRSGSLTDTQYF,TGTGCCATCAGTGAGTCGAGATCCGGGTCACTCACAGATACGCAGTATTTT
TRBV15,-,TRBJ2-1,CATSSRVVYNEQFF,TGTGCCACCAGCAGCCGGGTGGTGTACAATGAGCAGTTCTTC
TRBV7-9,-,TRBJ2-4,CASSLELLNIQYF,TGTGCCAGCAGCTTAGAACTCTTAAACATTCAGTACTTC
TRBV6-1,TRBD2,TRBJ2-5,CASRDLTSHDETQYF,TGTGCCAGCAGGGATTTGACTAGCCACGACGAGACCCAGTACTTC
TRBV5-1,-,TRBJ1-1,CASKTGNTEAFF,TGCGCCAGCAAAACGGGAAACACTGAAGCTTTCTTT
TRBV30,TRBD1,TRBJ1-2,CAWTTGVGYTF,TGTGCCTGGACGACAGGGGTTGGCTACACCTTC
TRBV5-1,-,TRBJ1-1,CASSLGNGGGTEAFF,TGCGCCAGCAGCTTGGGGAACGGGGGGGGCACTGAAGCTTTCTTT
TRBV6-4,TRBD2,TRBJ2-5,CASSGREGLAGVSQYF,TGTGCCAGCAGTGGCCGGGAGGGACTAGCGGGAGTGTCCCAGTACTTC
TRBV18,-,TRBJ2-5,CASSRGEKTQYF,TGTGCCAGCTCACGCGGGGAGAAGACCCAGTACTTC